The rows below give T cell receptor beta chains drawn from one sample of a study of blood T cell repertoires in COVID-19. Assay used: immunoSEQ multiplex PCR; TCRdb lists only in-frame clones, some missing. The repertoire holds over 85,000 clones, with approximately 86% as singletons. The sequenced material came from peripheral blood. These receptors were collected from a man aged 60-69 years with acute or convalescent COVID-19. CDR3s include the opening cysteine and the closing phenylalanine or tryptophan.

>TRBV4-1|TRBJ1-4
CASSRDRGETNEKLFF
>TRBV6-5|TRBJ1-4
CASSRIRDTYEKLFF
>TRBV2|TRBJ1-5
CASSGGNQPQHF
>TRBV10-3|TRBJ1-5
CAIRADSNQPQHF
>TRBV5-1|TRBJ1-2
CASSSPGQGGTNYGYTF
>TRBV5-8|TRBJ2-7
CASSEDRGRGWQYF
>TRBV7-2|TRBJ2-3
CASSPDRARTDTQYF
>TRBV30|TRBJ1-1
CAWSVGQGLGTEAFF
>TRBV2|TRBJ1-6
CASLQGAYSPLHF
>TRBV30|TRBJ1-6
CAWSVGQGISSYNSPLHF
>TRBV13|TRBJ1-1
CASSQRTGPNTEAFF
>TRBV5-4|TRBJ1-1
CASSLAGVGPSEAFF
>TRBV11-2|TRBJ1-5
CASSVRNPTGWNQPQHF
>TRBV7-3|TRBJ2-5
CASSYSGRALETQYF
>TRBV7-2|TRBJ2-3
CASSLAGGSTDTQYF
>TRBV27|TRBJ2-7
CASSLKQGPIYEQYF
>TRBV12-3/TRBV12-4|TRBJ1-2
CASGQGVGGYTF
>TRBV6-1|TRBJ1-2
CASSEMGGGYGYTF
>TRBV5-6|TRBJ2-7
CASTLGTGWPEQYF
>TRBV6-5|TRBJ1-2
CASSAEFGSYGYTF
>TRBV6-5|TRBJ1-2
CASRDTENYGYTF
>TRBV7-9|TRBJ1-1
CASSLGDREGEAFF
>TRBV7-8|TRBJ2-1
CASSLVAGTSGRMGSYNEQFF
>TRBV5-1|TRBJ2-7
CASSLAFPGAITYEQYF
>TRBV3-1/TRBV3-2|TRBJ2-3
CASSQGLAYGTDTQYF
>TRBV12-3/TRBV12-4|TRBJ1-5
CASSYRVLPQHF
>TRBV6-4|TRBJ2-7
CASSVFAGDTYEQYF
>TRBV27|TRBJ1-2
CASSLSAGGDGYTF
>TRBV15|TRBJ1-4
CATSSALANEKLFF
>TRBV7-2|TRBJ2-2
CASSHGEAGELFF
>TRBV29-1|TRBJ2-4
CSRYSGSNKNIQYF
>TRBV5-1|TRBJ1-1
CASSLAGSRNTEAFF
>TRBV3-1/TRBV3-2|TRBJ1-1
CASSQGRVDNRVGPTVEAFF
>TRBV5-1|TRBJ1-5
CASSLGQGGPYSNQPQHF
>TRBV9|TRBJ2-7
CASSGDGRTYEQYF
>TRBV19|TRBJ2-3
CASSIARLVGTDTQYF
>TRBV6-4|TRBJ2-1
CASSDSGRGGKYEQFF
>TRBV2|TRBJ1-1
CASSEQAMNTEAFF
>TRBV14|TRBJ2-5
CASSPGTGRQETQYF
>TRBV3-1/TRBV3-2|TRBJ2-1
CASSQRDWAGGEQFF
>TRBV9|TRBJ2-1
CASSVGFTSGSTGQFF
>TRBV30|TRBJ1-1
CAWKVGRGLQIAFF
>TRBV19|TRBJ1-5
CASSRAGQGNQPQHF
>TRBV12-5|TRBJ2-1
CASGPDQGPYNEQFF
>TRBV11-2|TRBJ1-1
CASSLVGGGEAFF
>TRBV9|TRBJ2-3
CASSVLASGGSGTDTQYF
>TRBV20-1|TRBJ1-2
CSARGAGGYTF
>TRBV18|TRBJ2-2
CASSPTSGSLGELFF
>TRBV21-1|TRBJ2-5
CASSLGQGGETQYF
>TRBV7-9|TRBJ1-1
CASSFFGLNTEAFF
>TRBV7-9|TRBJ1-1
CASSFPGENTEAFF
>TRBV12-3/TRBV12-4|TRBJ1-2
CASSRDTSYGYTF
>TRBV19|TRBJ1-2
CATSDRRTYGYTF
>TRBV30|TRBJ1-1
CACRLLRGYSTEAFF